One and the same sample provided the 27 T cell receptor beta chains below, sequenced in a study of T cells after yellow fever vaccination. MiXCR, applied by TCRdb to the 5' RACE reads, yields one record per CDR3 protein. Among 450,000 to 600,000 distinct CDR3 sequences, around an eighth were seen once, and the ten largest hold about 14%. Source: PBMCs, taken on the day of the yellow fever booster vaccination. The receptors were gathered from a man aged 25 to 45 who received the YFV17D yellow fever vaccine.

The genes are TRBV12-3 or TRBV12-4 and TRBJ2-5, with 8 positions matching TRBD2. The J segment lost 10 bases and the V segment lost 6 bases, leaving 16 bases of the junction unmatched. The CDR3 is 15 residues long. CDR3 sequence reads: CASSPPIADGRDQYF. CDR3 bases: TGTGCCAGCAGCCCCCCCATAGCGGACGGGAGGGACCAGTACTTC.

The sample holds many counts of this clonotype. This sequence joins TRBV4-3 and TRBJ2-2; D is perhaps TRBD1 (6 bases). There are 15 residues in the CDR3. The germline V gene encodes CDR1 LGHNA and CDR2 YSLEER. V shed 4 bases and J shed 2 bases, with 11 bases lying between them. In DNA, the CDR3 is TGCGCCAGCAGCCGGTTGGACAGCAACACCGGGGAGCTGTTTTTT. Translation: CASSRLDSNTGELFF.

In this sample, this clonotype turned up a few times. This rearrangement joins TRBV7-2 to TRBJ1-2; D gene ambiguous. The V and J ends lost 1 base and 4 bases respectively, with 7 bases between them. The CDR3 is 13 amino acids. From germline, CDR1 is SGHTA and CDR2 FQGNSA. The CDR3 here is CASSLGETYGYTF. CDR3 nucleotides: TGTGCCAGCAGCTTAGGAGAAACCTATGGCTACACCTTC.

This clonotype was seen ten or more times. V usage is TRBV29-1 and J usage is TRBJ2-3, with TRBD2 as a possible D gene (6 bases). CDR3 size: 15 residues. V was cut by 1 base and J by 2 bases, with 13 bases left in between. The germline V gene encodes CDR1 SQVTM and CDR2 ANQGSEA. CDR3 sequence (DNA): TGCAGCGTTGAAGGAGTCCCGGGAGACACAGATACGCAGTATTTT. Translated: CSVEGVPGDTDTQYF.

This clonotype was recorded a few times. V is TRBV10-1 and J is TRBJ2-2; TRBD1 aligns across 8 bases. The CDR3 has 16 residues. Looked up from germline, CDR1 is WNHNN and CDR2 is SYGVQD (reference sequence). The ends lost 6 bases at V and 4 bases at J; junction bases unmatched: 10. The CDR3 DNA reads TGCGCCAGCAGCCCACTCAGGGGGCAAGGCACCGGGGAGCTGTTTTTT. It is translated as CASSPLRGQGTGELFF.

The rearrangement joins TRBV7-2 to TRBJ2-1; 7 bases align to TRBD2. This CDR3 has 15 residues. V dropped 4 bases and J dropped 4; count of bases not matched to a gene: 7. Germline assignment: CDR1 SGHTA and CDR2 FQGNSA. This CDR3 reads CASSSRTRGYNEQFF. The CDR3 bases are TGTGCCAGCAGCTCCCGGACTAGAGGTTACAATGAGCAGTTCTTC.

This clonotype showed up many times. The chain has TRBV6-5 and TRBJ2-5, with 9 positions matching TRBD2. V trimming: 6 bases; J trimming: 5 bases; junction bases outside the gene matches: 7. The CDR3 sequence is 14 residues long. CDR1 is MNHEY and CDR2 is SVGAGI in the germline V gene. The CDR3 here is CASRATAGGETQYF. CDR3 sequence (DNA): TGTGCCAGCAGGGCCACGGCGGGAGGGGAGACCCAGTACTTC.

This clonotype was counted between two and nine times. The DNA of the CDR3 is TGTGCCAGCAGCCAAGTTCAGACGGGCGAGCAGTACTTC. It yields the protein CASSQVQTGEQYF. This chain connects TRBV3-1 to TRBJ2-7, with no clear D. The CDR3 length is 13 residues. The V gene lost 1 base and the J gene lost 6 bases, with 10 bases spanning the gap. Germline CDR1 is LGHDT and CDR2 is YNNKEL (reference sequence).

With regard to this clonotype: The junction departs from germline at one end; a sequencing error may be responsible. The chain employs TRBV6-6 and TRBJ2-7; D gene unclear. CDR3 length: 11 residues. Germline CDR1 is MNHNY and CDR2 is SVGAGI (reference sequence). The CDR3 is CASSYSYELYF. In DNA, the CDR3 is TGTGCCAGCAGTTATTCTTACGAGCTGTACTTC.

This clonotype was picked up a small number of times. The chain has TRBV14 and TRBJ2-5, with a possible D match to TRBD1 (6 bases). Germline V gene data show CDR1 as SGHDN and CDR2 as FVKESK. This CDR3 spans 15 amino acids. The germline V and J ends were trimmed by 1 base and 5 bases, with 14 bases remaining between them. This chain's CDR3 is CASSQVGGGSETQYF. The DNA of the CDR3 is TGTGCCAGCAGCCAAGTTGGGGGCGGTTCGGAGACCCAGTACTTC.

The sample holds a few counts of this clonotype. This chain connects TRBV20-1 to TRBJ2-3; 8 nucleotides align to TRBD1. The ends lost 6 bases at V and 3 bases at J; junction bases unmatched: 8. The germline CDR1 and CDR2 sequences are DFQATT and SNEGSKA (reference sequence). The CDR3 is made up of 14 amino acids. The CDR3 loop is CSAPRTGGTDTQYF. The DNA for the CDR3 is TGCAGTGCCCCACGAACAGGGGGTACAGATACGCAGTATTTT.

This chain joins TRBV11-2 and TRBJ2-7, with TRBD2 matching over 10 bases. Germline CDR1 SGHAT, CDR2 FQNNGV. Trimming removed 2 bases from V and 2 bases from J; junction bases left unmatched: 15. CDR3 size: 19 residues. The CDR3 spells CASSLYAIGTSGDTYEQYF. In DNA, the CDR3 is TGTGCCAGCAGCTTATATGCTATTGGAACTAGCGGGGATACCTACGAGCAGTACTTC.

This clonotype was seen more than once but under ten times. This chain joins TRBV6-2 or TRBV6-3 and TRBJ2-7; 11 positions agree with TRBD2. The CDR3 covers 16 residues. J was trimmed by 0 bases and V by 7 bases; bases with no gene match: 8. Germline-derived CDR1 and CDR2 are MNHEY and SVGEGT. CDR3 in DNA: TGTGCCAGCAAGCCACTAGCGGGAGCTTCCTCCTACGAGCAGTACTTC. This gives the protein CASKPLAGASSYEQYF.

The V call is TRBV30, the J call TRBJ2-2; 7 bases agree with TRBD1. Trimming cost V 6 bases and J 7 bases; bases outside gene matches: 8. From germline, CDR1 is GTSNPN and CDR2 SVGIG (reference sequence). The CDR3 has 13 residues. The CDR3 is CACPTGWVGELFF. CDR3 DNA: TGTGCCTGCCCGACAGGGTGGGTCGGGGAGCTGTTTTTT.

This clonotype has more than one count but fewer than ten. This chain joins TRBV7-9 and TRBJ2-1; D is possibly TRBD1 or TRBD2 (5 bases each). This CDR3 contains 14 residues. The V gene lost 1 base and the J gene lost 8 bases, with 12 bases spanning the gap. Germline lookup yields CDR1 SEHNR and CDR2 FQNEAQ (reference sequence). Here the CDR3 reads CASSLVRDPYEQFF. The CDR3 DNA reads as TGTGCCAGCAGCTTAGTCCGGGACCCTTATGAGCAGTTCTTC.

V gene TRBV10-3 combines with J gene TRBJ2-5; D perhaps matches TRBD2 (5 bases). The germline gives CDR1 ENHRY, CDR2 SYGVKD. The CDR3 has 14 residues. Trimming took off 0 bases at V and 5 bases at J, with 10 bases between the two ends. CDR3: CAISESPGVETQYF. The CDR3 DNA sequence: TGTGCCATCAGTGAGTCCCCCGGGGTTGAGACCCAGTACTTC.

This clonotype appeared a few times. V gene TRBV5-4 combines with J gene TRBJ1-2, with D uncertain. The V gene's germline CDR1 is SGHNT and CDR2 YYREEE (reference sequence). The CDR3 sequence is 15 residues long. Trimming pared 4 bases from V and 0 bases from J, leaving 13 bases between. CDR3 sequence reads: CASSLRRRANYGYTF. In DNA, the CDR3 is TGTGCCAGCAGCCTAAGACGGAGAGCTAACTATGGCTACACCTTC.

The V gene is TRBV7-3, the J gene TRBJ2-1; perhaps TRBD2 as D (5 bases). The germline V gene encodes CDR1 SGHTA and CDR2 FQGTGA. The CDR3 contains 14 residues. The V gene lost 6 bases and the J gene lost 5 bases, with 14 bases spanning the gap. CDR3: CASSFLAGNNEQFF. In nucleotides, the CDR3 is TGTGCCAGCAGTTTTTTGGCGGGCAACAATGAGCAGTTCTTC.

The genes are TRBV28 and TRBJ2-3; D is ambiguous. This CDR3 region has 12 residues. Germline V gene lookup returns CDR1 MDHEN and CDR2 SYDVKM. V lost 11 bases and J lost 0, with 9 bases in between. The CDR3 sequence: CASGESTDTQYF. The DNA for the CDR3 is TGTGCCTCAGGTGAGAGCACAGATACGCAGTATTTT.

This rearrangement joins TRBV20-1 to TRBJ2-7, with a tentative D call TRBD2 (5 bases). The V end lost 6 bases, the J end lost 2 bases, and 17 bases lay between the germline ends. CDR1 and CDR2 from the germline V gene are DFQATT and SNEGSKA (reference sequence). CDR3 length: 14 amino acids. In nucleotides, the CDR3 is TGCAGTGCCTTGCCCCGGGATGCAACCTACGAGCAGTACTTC. Protein product: CSALPRDATYEQYF.

There are a few counts of this clonotype. The gene calls are TRBV6-1 and TRBJ2-1; 9 bases agree with TRBD1. Germline assignment: CDR1 MNHNS and CDR2 SASEGT. Germline trimming cut 7 bases from V and 2 bases from J; bases unmatched to any gene: 3. The CDR3 is 14 residues long. CDR3 coding DNA: TGTGCCAGCAATGGGGACAGGGCCTACAATGAGCAGTTCTTC. Its translation is CASNGDRAYNEQFF.

CDR3 amino acids: CASSAQGQGAPEAFF. In DNA form, the CDR3 reads TGTGCCAGCAGCGCACAGGGACAGGGGGCCCCTGAAGCTTTCTTT. The gene calls are TRBV7-9 and TRBJ1-1; TRBD1 agrees at 12 bases. Germline V gives CDR1 SEHNR, CDR2 FQNEAQ (reference sequence). V was pared by 5 bases and J by 6 bases, with 7 bases of the junction left unmatched. The CDR3 length is 15 residues.

The gene calls are TRBV19 and TRBJ2-7, with D uncertain. There are 15 residues in the CDR3. Trimming shortened V by 2 bases and J by 3 bases, and 14 bases separated the two germline ends. CDR1 is LNHDA and CDR2 is SQIVND in the germline V gene (reference sequence). The CDR3: CASSISADVGYEQYF. In nucleotides, the CDR3 is TGTGCCAGTAGTATAAGTGCGGACGTAGGCTACGAGCAGTACTTC.

This clonotype has more than one count but fewer than ten. The chain joins TRBV20-1 to TRBJ2-7; D not certain. This CDR3 has 14 residues. V was cut by 1 base and J by 3 bases, with 13 bases left in between. Germline assignment: CDR1 DFQATT and CDR2 SNEGSKA (reference sequence). As DNA, the CDR3 is TGCAGTGCTAGAGGGCAGTCATACCTCTACGAGCAGTACTTC. Translated, it gives CSARGQSYLYEQYF.

This clonotype was detected a few times. The rearrangement uses TRBV12-3 or TRBV12-4 and TRBJ2-7, with D possibly TRBD1 on 6 matching bases. The CDR3 contains 15 residues. V lost 4 bases to trimming and J lost 2 bases, with 15 bases between them. The CDR3 loop is CASSWARGPAYEQYF. CDR3 coding DNA: TGTGCCAGCAGTTGGGCCAGGGGCCCCGCCTACGAGCAGTACTTC.

This clonotype was detected a few times. This sequence joins TRBV4-3 and TRBJ2-1; 10 bases agree with TRBD2. The CDR3 length is 18 residues. Germline CDR1 is LGHNA and CDR2 is YSLEER. Trimming at V came to 2 bases and at J to 0 bases, leaving 7 bases not matched to a gene. Written as DNA, the CDR3 is TGCGCCAGCAGCCAACGTTCAAGCGGGAGGGCCTCCTACAATGAGCAGTTCTTC. Translated, it gives CASSQRSSGRASYNEQFF.

There are many counts of this clonotype. CDR3 in DNA: TGTGCCATCAGTGATGGGACAGCTAATCAGCCCCAGCATTTT. Amino acids: CAISDGTANQPQHF. J is TRBJ1-5 and V is TRBV10-3, with 7 bases matching TRBD1. CDR1 and CDR2 (germline): ENHRY, SYGVKD. Losses at the gene ends were 3 bases for V and 4 bases for J; bases not matched to a gene: 3. This CDR3 spans 14 amino acids.